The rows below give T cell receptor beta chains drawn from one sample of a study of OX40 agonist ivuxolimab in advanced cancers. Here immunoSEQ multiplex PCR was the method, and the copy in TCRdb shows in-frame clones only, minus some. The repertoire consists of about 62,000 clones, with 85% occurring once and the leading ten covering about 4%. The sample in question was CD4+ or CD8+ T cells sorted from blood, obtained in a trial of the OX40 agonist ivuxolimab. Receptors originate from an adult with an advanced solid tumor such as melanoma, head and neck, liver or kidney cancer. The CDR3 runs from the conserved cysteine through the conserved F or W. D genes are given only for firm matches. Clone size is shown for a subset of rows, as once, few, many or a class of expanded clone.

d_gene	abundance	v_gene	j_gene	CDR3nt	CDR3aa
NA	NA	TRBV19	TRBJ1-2	TGTGCCAGTAGTATCCCAGCAGGGGAGTTCGATGGCTACACCTTC	CASSIPAGEFDGYTF
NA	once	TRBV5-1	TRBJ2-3	TGCGCCAGCAGCTTGGCCGACGCTCCAGATACGCAGTATTTT	CASSLADAPDTQYF
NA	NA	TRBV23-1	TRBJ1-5	TGCGCCAGCAGTCACGGGACACCCGGGAGACAGCCCCAGCATTTT	CASSHGTPGRQPQHF
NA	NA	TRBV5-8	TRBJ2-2	TGTGCCAGCAGCTACAGAGGTGGCACCGGGGAGCTGTTTTTT	CASSYRGGTGELFF
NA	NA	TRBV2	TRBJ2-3	TGTGCCAGCAGTGAAAATCCGGACAGCTCGAAATATTTT	CASSENPDSSKYF
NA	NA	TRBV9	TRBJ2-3	TGTGCCAGCAGCGTAGAACAGGGCCCCACAGATACGCAGTATTTT	CASSVEQGPTDTQYF
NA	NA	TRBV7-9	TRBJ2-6	TGTGCCAGCAGCGAGGGGCTATACCATGACAAGTCGGGCCAACGTCCTGATTTC	CASSEGLYHDKSGQRPDF
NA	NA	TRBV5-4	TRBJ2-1	TGTGCCAGCAGCTTGGCCGGGCCGAATGAGCAGTTCTTC	CASSLAGPNEQFF
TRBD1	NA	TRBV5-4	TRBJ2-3	TGTGCCAGCAGCCCCCGGTCCGGGACAGGGGTGGATACGCAGTATTTT	CASSPRSGTGVDTQYF
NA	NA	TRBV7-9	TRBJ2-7	TGTGCCAGCAGCGTGGGAAACTACGAGCAGTACTTC	CASSVGNYEQYF
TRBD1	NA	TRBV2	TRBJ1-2	TGTGCCAGCAGTCTGGGACAGGGACCCTATGGCTACACCTTC	CASSLGQGPYGYTF
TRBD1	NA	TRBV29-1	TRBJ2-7	TGCAGCGTGGTCCGGGACAGGGCCTACGAGCAGTACTTC	CSVVRDRAYEQYF
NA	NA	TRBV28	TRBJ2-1	TGTGCCAGCAGTTTATTCCAGGGTCGGGATGAGCAGTTCTTC	CASSLFQGRDEQFF
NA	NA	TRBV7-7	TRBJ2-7	TGTGCTAGCAGCGAAGGACGGGGCTACGAGCAGTACTTC	CASSEGRGYEQYF
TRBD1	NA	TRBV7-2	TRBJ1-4	TGTGCCAGCAGCTTAGGGACAGGGCCTGCAACTAATGAAAAACTGTTTTTT	CASSLGTGPATNEKLFF
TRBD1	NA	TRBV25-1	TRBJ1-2	TGTGCCAGCAGTGAAGGCGGGACAGGGTTTGGCTACACCTTC	CASSEGGTGFGYTF
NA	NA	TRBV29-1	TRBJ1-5	TGCAGCGCCGTGGGCGGGGGCAATCAGCCCCAGCATTTT	CSAVGGGNQPQHF
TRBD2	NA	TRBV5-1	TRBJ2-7	TGCGCCAGCAGCTTGAGTTTAGCGGGCCGAACTAGCGAGCAGTACTTC	CASSLSLAGRTSEQYF
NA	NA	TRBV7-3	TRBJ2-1	TGTGCCAGCAGCTTAACGAAGGCAGCTTACAATGAGCAGTTCTTC	CASSLTKAAYNEQFF
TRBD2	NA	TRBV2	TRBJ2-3	TGTGCCAGCAGGGGGCTAGCGGGAGTCGGAGGTACGCAGTATTTT	CASRGLAGVGGTQYF
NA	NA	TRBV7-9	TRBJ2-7	TGTGCCAGCCTCAAGCCCTTGAGTACCGAGCAGTACTTC	CASLKPLSTEQYF
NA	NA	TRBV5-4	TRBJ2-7	TGTGCCAGCAGCTTTCAGGGGTACTACGAGCAGTACTTC	CASSFQGYYEQYF